A selection of T cell receptor beta chains follows, all from one sample in a study of shared clonotypes between healthy human individuals. Method: immunoSEQ multiplex PCR; TCRdb's copy keeps in-frame clones and lacks some. The sample has approximately 600,000 clones; 85% to 95% are singletons. Material for sequencing was naive CD8+ T cells sorted from blood. These receptors originate from a woman younger than 45 in good health. CDR3s include the opening cysteine and the closing phenylalanine or tryptophan. The order of the fields is V gene, J gene, D gene, CDR3 protein, CDR3 DNA. The D gene is left open where the match is weak.

TRBV7-9	TRBJ2-7	-	CASSWGEGEQYF	TGTGCCAGCAGCTGGGGGGAAGGCGAGCAGTACTTC
TRBV6-1	TRBJ2-5	-	CASSDLGRQETQYF	TGTGCCAGCAGTGACCTGGGACGGCAAGAGACCCAGTACTTC
TRBV2	TRBJ2-1	-	CASSEARESYNEQFF	TGTGCCAGCAGTGAAGCGCGGGAATCCTACAATGAGCAGTTCTTC
TRBV5-4	TRBJ1-1	-	CASSPVPNTEAFF	TGTGCCAGCAGCCCGGTTCCAAACACTGAAGCTTTCTTT
TRBV29-1	TRBJ2-7	-	CSVEGNWDGSYEQYF	TGCAGCGTTGAAGGGAATTGGGACGGCTCCTACGAGCAGTACTTC
TRBV11-2	TRBJ1-6	-	CASSLEHQVGNSPLHF	TGTGCCAGCAGCTTAGAACACCAAGTGGGGAATTCACCCCTCCACTTT
TRBV30	TRBJ1-5	-	CARAKGTVGNQPQHF	TGTGCCCGCGCCAAAGGGACGGTAGGCAATCAGCCCCAGCATTTT
TRBV11-2	TRBJ1-5	-	CASSFGADSNQPQHF	TGTGCCAGCAGCTTCGGCGCTGATAGCAATCAGCCCCAGCATTTT
TRBV19	TRBJ2-7	TRBD2	CASRTSGGYEQYF	TGTGCCAGTAGAACTAGCGGGGGGTACGAGCAGTACTTC
TRBV7-3	TRBJ2-1	-	CASSLPGQGVAGVHEQFF	TGTGCCAGCAGCCTCCCAGGACAGGGAGTAGCGGGAGTCCATGAGCAGTTCTTC
TRBV5-6	TRBJ2-1	-	CASSLSGVEQFF	TGTGCCAGCAGCTTGTCGGGGGTTGAGCAGTTCTTC
TRBV13	TRBJ1-6	TRBD1	CASSSSGQGNSPLHF	TGTGCCAGCAGCTCGTCGGGACAGGGGAATTCACCCCTCCACTTT
TRBV7-8	TRBJ2-7	-	CASSLRGGGYEQYF	TGTGCCAGCAGCTTAAGGGGAGGTGGCTACGAGCAGTACTTC
TRBV6-5	TRBJ1-1	-	CASSYSYTRTEAFF	TGTGCCAGCAGTTACTCGTATACGCGGACTGAAGCTTTCTTT
TRBV5-5	TRBJ2-7	-	CASSLWGKGAYEQYF	TGTGCCAGCAGCTTGTGGGGGAAAGGAGCCTACGAGCAGTACTTC
TRBV19	TRBJ2-1	-	CASSINGEQFF	TGTGCCAGTAGTATTAACGGCGAGCAGTTCTTC
TRBV18	TRBJ1-2	-	CASSPSGGSDGYTF	TGTGCCAGCTCACCTTCCGGGGGCTCTGATGGCTACACCTTC
TRBV27	TRBJ2-1	TRBD2	CASSLGLATYNEQFF	TGTGCCAGCAGTTTAGGACTAGCGACCTACAATGAGCAGTTCTTC
TRBV27	TRBJ2-7	-	CASSHFLGDYEQYF	TGTGCCAGCAGTCACTTCTTAGGGGACTACGAGCAGTACTTC
TRBV28	TRBJ1-4	-	CASIGVDEKLFF	TGTGCCAGCATCGGGGTTGATGAAAAACTGTTTTTT
TRBV10-1	TRBJ2-4	-	CASSDGDKNIQYF	TGCGCCAGCTCCGACGGGGACAAAAACATTCAGTACTTC
TRBV12-1	TRBJ2-5	-	CASSYVQGQETQYF	TGTGCCAGCAGCTATGTTCAGGGGCAAGAGACCCAGTACTTC
TRBV9	TRBJ1-2	-	CASSVFGYGYTF	TGTGCCAGCAGCGTATTTGGGTATGGCTACACCTTC